This record covers a single T cell receptor beta chain. The antigen is undetermined. This CDR3 region has 16 residues. CDR1 is PRHDT and CDR2 is FYEKMQ in the germline V gene (reference sequence). With 0 bases removed from V and 4 bases from J, the gap between germline ends came to 10 bases. Time point meaning: cycle 4 day 1 (C4D1), after five to seven weeks of nivolumab. Exposure to brentuximab vedotin varied, and each patient had relapsed following autologous stem cell transplantation. Thawed PBMCs yielded CD4+ T cells through magnetic negative selection. Sequencing was performed with immunoSEQ multiplex PCR; in TCRdb, only in-frame clones are kept and a portion is missing. The sample has around 16,000 clones, 65% to 80% seen once; the top ten hold around 2%. The record originates from a study of PD-1 blockade in classical Hodgkin lymphoma. Study results and caveats: Complete responders possessed baseline diversity comparable to newly diagnosed patients. Why repertoires differed is undefined; disease activity or prior therapy possibly contributed. When nivolumab was started under 1 year after ASCT, patients were excluded. As was reported, newly diagnosed patients showed lower baseline TCR diversity than healthy donors did.

The material was CD4+ T cells from blood, obtained before the fourth cycle of nivolumab. The sequence was collected from a human donor with classical Hodgkin lymphoma. The chain recombines TRBV13 with TRBJ2-6; D is possibly TRBD2 (6 bases). The CDR3 loop is CASSLGRGRGANVLTF. The CDR3, as DNA: TGTGCCAGCAGCTTAGGTCGGGGGAGAGGGGCCAACGTCCTGACTTTC.